This T cell receptor (beta chain) was found in a study of T cell responses to AZD1222 COVID-19 vaccine. Sequenced by immunoSEQ multiplex PCR; TCRdb stores in-frame clones only, minus some. The sample has 70,000 to 90,000 clones; 70% to 80% are singletons. The CDR3 runs to 17 residues. CDR1 SGHRS and CDR2 YFSETQ come from the germline V gene. Trimming removed 3 bases from V and 4 bases from J; junction bases left unmatched: 9. The source of this sequence is an adult in good health. Sample: peripheral blood, taken on day 0 of AZD1222 vaccination. The chain is built from TRBV5-1 and TRBJ2-2; TRBD1 agrees at 10 bases. The CDR3 nucleotides are TGCGCCAGCAGCTCCCCGCCGACAGGGGGCCTCACCGGGGAGCTGTTTTTT. As protein: CASSSPPTGGLTGELFF.